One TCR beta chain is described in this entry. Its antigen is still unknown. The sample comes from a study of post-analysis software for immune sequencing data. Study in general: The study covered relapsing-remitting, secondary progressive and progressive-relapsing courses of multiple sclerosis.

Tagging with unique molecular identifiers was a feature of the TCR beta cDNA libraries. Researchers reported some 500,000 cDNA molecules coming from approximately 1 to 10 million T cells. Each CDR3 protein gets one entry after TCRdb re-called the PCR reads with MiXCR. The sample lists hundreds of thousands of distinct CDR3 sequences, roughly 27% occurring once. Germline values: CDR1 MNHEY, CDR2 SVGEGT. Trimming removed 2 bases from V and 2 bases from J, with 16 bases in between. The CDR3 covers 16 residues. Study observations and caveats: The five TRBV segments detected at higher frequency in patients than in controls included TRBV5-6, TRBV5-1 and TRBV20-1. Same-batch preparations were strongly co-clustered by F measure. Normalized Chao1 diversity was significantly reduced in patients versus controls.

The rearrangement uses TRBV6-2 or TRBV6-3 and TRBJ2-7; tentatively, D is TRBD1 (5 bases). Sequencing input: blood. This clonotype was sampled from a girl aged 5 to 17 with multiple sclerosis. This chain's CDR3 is CASSYGKGRGPYEQYF. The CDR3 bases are TGTGCCAGCAGTTACGGGAAGGGGCGCGGCCCCTACGAGCAGTACTTC.